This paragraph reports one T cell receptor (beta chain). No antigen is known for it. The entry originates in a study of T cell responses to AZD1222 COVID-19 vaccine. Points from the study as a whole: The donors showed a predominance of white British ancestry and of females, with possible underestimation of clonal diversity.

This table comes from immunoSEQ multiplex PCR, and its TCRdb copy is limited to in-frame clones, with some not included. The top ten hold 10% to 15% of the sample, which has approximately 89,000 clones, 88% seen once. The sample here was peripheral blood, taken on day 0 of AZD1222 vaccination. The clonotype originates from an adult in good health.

The CDR3 loop reads CASSLGGTTRSSTDTQYF. The CDR3 DNA sequence: TGTGCCAGCAGCTTAGGAGGAACAACCCGATCTAGCACAGATACGCAGTATTTT. The V and J genes are TRBV7-2 and TRBJ2-3; no reliable D call. The germline CDR1 and CDR2 sequences are SGHTA and FQGNSA. V was shortened by 1 base and J by 0 bases, with 17 bases between the two germline ends. This CDR3 has 18 amino acids.